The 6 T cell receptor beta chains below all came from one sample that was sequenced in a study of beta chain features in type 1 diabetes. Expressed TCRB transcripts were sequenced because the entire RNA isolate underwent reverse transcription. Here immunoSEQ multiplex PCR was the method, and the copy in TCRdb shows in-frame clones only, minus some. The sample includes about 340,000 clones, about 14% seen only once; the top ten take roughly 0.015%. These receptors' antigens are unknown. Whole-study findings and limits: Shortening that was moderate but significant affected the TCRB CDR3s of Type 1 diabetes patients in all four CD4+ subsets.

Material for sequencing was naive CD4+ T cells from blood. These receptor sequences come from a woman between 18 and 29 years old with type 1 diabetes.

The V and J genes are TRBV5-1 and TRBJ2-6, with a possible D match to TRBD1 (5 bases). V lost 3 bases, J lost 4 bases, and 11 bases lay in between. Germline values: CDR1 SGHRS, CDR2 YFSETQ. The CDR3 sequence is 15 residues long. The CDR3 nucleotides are TGCGCCAGCAGCTCTCAGGGCAGCGGGGCCAACGTCCTGACTTTC. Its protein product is CASSSQGSGANVLTF.

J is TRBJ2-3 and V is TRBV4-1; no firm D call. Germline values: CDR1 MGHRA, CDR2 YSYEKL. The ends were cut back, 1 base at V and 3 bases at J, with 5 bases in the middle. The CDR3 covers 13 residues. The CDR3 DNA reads TGCGCCAGCAGCCAAGCTAGAACAGATACGCAGTATTTT. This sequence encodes CASSQARTDTQYF.

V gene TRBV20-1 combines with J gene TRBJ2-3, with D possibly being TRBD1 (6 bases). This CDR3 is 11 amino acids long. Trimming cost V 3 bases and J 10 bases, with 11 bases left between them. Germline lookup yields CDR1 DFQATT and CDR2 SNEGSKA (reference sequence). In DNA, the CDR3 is TGCAGTGCTAGCAGGGGTCTTTCGCAGTATTTT. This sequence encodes CSASRGLSQYF.

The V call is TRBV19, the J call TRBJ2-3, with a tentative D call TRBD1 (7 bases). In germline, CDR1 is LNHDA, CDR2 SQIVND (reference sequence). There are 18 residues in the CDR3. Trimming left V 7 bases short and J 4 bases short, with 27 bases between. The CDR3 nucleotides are TGTGCCAGTACGAAAGGGGGAAACAGGGGAGGATTGCCAGATACGCAGTATTTT. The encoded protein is CASTKGGNRGGLPDTQYF.

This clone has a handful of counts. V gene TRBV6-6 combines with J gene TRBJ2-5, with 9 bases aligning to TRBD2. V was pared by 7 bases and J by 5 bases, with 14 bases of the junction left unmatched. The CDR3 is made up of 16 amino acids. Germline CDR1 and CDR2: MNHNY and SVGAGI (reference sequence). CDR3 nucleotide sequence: TGTGCCAGCATAGATTCTAGCGGGGTTACTGGTGAGACCCAGTACTTC. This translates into CASIDSSGVTGETQYF.

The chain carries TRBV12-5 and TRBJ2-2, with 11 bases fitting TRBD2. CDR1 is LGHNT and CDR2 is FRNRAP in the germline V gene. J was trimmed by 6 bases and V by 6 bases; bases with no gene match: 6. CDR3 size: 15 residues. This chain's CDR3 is CASGSTSGRAGELFF. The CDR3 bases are TGTGCTAGTGGCTCAACTAGCGGGAGAGCCGGGGAGCTGTTTTTT. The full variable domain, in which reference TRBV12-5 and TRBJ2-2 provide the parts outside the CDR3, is DARVTQTPRHKVTEMGQEVTMRCQPILGHNTVFWYRQTMMQGLELLAYFRNRAPLDDSGMPKDRFSAEMPDATLATLKIQPSEPRDSAVYFCASGSTSGRAGELFFGEGSRLTVL.